This T cell receptor beta chain was recorded in a study of PD-1 blockade in classical Hodgkin lymphoma. Across the whole study: Treatment was intravenous nivolumab, 3 mg/kg every 2 weeks, until progression. Whole-study results and caveats: Significantly greater TCR diversity emerged by C4D1 in CD4+ cells but not CD8+ cells. Differences between repertoires have undefined causes, possibly disease activity or prior therapy.

The CDR3 has 15 amino acids. The ends were cut back, 2 bases at V and 5 bases at J, with 13 bases in the middle. Germline assignment: CDR1 MRHNA and CDR2 SNTAGT. A word on this clone: Its specificity is not known.

Generated by immunoSEQ multiplex PCR, the TCRdb table keeps only in-frame clones and is missing some. The table records tens of thousands of clones, nearly 90% of them present only once. The time point: cycle 4 day 1 (C4D1), after less than 7 weeks of nivolumab. Autologous stem cell transplantation was followed by relapse in every patient, and brentuximab vedotin exposure varied. This sequence originates from a human donor with classical Hodgkin lymphoma. This chain joins TRBV6-4 and TRBJ2-1; either TRBD1 or TRBD2 may fit D (6 bases each). Material: peripheral blood mononuclear cells (PBMCs), obtained before the fourth cycle of nivolumab. The CDR3 bases are TGTGCCAGCAGTGACGAAATAGGGGGGCACAATGAGCAGTTCTTC. As protein: CASSDEIGGHNEQFF.